One and the same sample provided the 29 T cell receptor beta chains below, sequenced in a study of CD8+ T cells in alopecia areata. Indicated treatment: oral pan-JAK inhibitor, 5-10 mg twice daily. As the sequencing template, cDNA was produced by extracting RNA and reverse transcribing it. Sequenced by immunoSEQ multiplex PCR; TCRdb stores in-frame clones only, minus some. The sample records under 200,000 clones, 50% to 70% being singletons. Sequenced here: CD4+ T cells sorted from blood, sampled at week 4, from a patient treated with tofacitinib. The receptors shown here come from a human donor with alopecia areata.

This chain links TRBV29-1 with TRBJ1-1; D unresolved. Per the germline V gene, CDR1 is SQVTM and CDR2 is ANQGSEA. There are 15 residues in the CDR3. V lost 6 bases, J lost 0 bases, and 17 bases lay in between. The CDR3 loop is CSVEVGRWLNTEAFF. CDR3 coding DNA: TGCAGCGTCGAGGTAGGGAGGTGGTTGAACACTGAAGCTTTCTTT.

V and J are TRBV4-3 and TRBJ1-5; 7 bases are shared with TRBD1. V was pared by 0 bases and J by 3 bases, with 8 bases of the junction left unmatched. This CDR3 region has 17 residues. Germline V gene data show CDR1 as LGHNA and CDR2 as YSLEER. CDR3: CASSQDRARGFNQPQHF. The CDR3 nucleotides read TGCGCCAGCAGCCAAGATAGGGCCAGGGGGTTCAATCAGCCCCAGCATTTT.

The rearrangement links TRBV7-9 to TRBJ1-2; 11 bases line up with TRBD1. CDR3 size: 14 residues. Germline-derived CDR1 and CDR2 are SEHNR and FQNEAQ (reference sequence). After removal of 7 bases from V and 5 bases from J, the junction contained 6 bases not matched to a gene. DNA for the CDR3: TGTGCCAGCACCCTCGGACAGGGGGCGTATGGCTACACCTTC. This encodes CASTLGQGAYGYTF.

The chain combines TRBV30 with TRBJ2-7; D not resolved. CDR3 length: 12 amino acids. CDR1 and CDR2 (germline): GTSNPN, SVGIG (reference sequence). V was clipped by 4 bases and J by 2 bases, with 9 bases between them. The CDR3 nucleotides read TGTGCCTGGAATGCAGGCACCTACGAGCAGTACTTC. As protein: CAWNAGTYEQYF.

The chain recombines TRBV30 with TRBJ1-2; D gene ambiguous. From germline, CDR1 is GTSNPN and CDR2 SVGIG (reference sequence). The CDR3 loop spans 10 amino acids. V was shortened by 6 bases and J by 7 bases, with 9 bases between the two germline ends. In nucleotides, the CDR3 is TGTGCCTGTGATAGTGGTGGCTACACCTTC. This codes for CACDSGGYTF.

This clone has more than one count but fewer than ten. The chain combines TRBV7-8 with TRBJ2-5; D tentatively fits TRBD1 or TRBD2 (6 bases each). The CDR3 length is 13 residues. CDR1 and CDR2 (germline): SGHVS, FQNEAQ. Trimming stripped 5 bases from V and 1 base from J, with 8 bases between. The CDR3 region has the DNA TGTGCCAGCAGCAAGGGGGGCCAAGAGACCCAGTACTTC. This gives the protein CASSKGGQETQYF.

The table lists this clone with a count of one. The J gene is TRBJ2-3, the V gene TRBV7-8; D call uncertain. Trimming removed 2 bases from V and 1 base from J, with 19 bases in between. In germline, CDR1 is SGHVS, CDR2 FQNEAQ. The CDR3 extends over 18 amino acids. The CDR3 DNA is TGTGCCAGCAGCTTACCAGGAGACGGGTACAGCGGCACAGATACGCAGTATTTT. Residues: CASSLPGDGYSGTDTQYF. The variable domain in full, completed from reference TRBV7-8 and TRBJ2-3, reads GAGVSQSPRYKVAKRGQDVALRCDPISGHVSLFWYQQALGQGPEFLTYFQNEAQLDKSGLPSDRFFAERPEGSVSTLKIQRTQQEDSAVYLCASSLPGDGYSGTDTQYFGPGTRLTVL.

V usage is TRBV9 and J usage is TRBJ2-3, with 9 bases that match TRBD2. From germline, CDR1 is SGDLS and CDR2 YYNGEE. The CDR3 runs 16 residues. V trimming: 4 bases; J trimming: 4 bases; junction bases outside the gene matches: 10. The CDR3 is CASSRRGGAWSDTQYF. DNA of the CDR3: TGTGCCAGCAGCAGACGCGGGGGGGCCTGGTCAGATACGCAGTATTTT. The variable domain in full, with the rest retrieved from reference TRBV9 and TRBJ2-3, is DSGVTQTPKHLITATGQRVTLRCSPRSGDLSVYWYQQSLDQGLQFLIQYYNGEERAKGNILERFSAQQFPDLHSELNLSSLELGDSALYFCASSRRGGAWSDTQYFGPGTRLTVL.

A remark on this clone: This sample includes further DNA sequences coding for the same CDR3. The chain recombines TRBV4-3 with TRBJ1-5; tentative D call: TRBD1 (6 bases). The CDR3 sequence is 13 residues long. Germline V CDR1 and CDR2: LGHNA, YSLEER. The V and J ends lost 0 bases and 6 bases respectively, with 6 bases between them. CDR3 in DNA: TGCGCCAGCAGCCAAGACAGGGGTCAGCCCCAGCATTTT. Protein product: CASSQDRGQPQHF.

V gene TRBV5-1 combines with J gene TRBJ2-3; 8 bases fit TRBD1. Losses at the gene ends were 3 bases for V and 2 bases for J; bases not matched to a gene: 2. The CDR3 spans 14 residues. Germline CDR1 SGHRS, CDR2 YFSETQ. CDR3 nucleotides: TGCGCCAGCAGCTCGGACAGGGACACAGATACGCAGTATTTT. Translation gives CASSSDRDTDTQYF. The full variable domain, completed using reference TRBV5-1 and TRBJ2-3, is KAGVTQTPRYLIKTRGQQVTLSCSPISGHRSVSWYQQTPGQGLQFLFEYFSETQRNKGNFPGRFSGRQFSNSRSEMNVSTLELGDSALYLCASSSDRDTDTQYFGPGTRLTVL.

The V and J genes are TRBV6-5 and TRBJ1-5; D uncertain. The CDR3 is made up of 13 amino acids. V was cut by 3 bases and J by 2 bases, with 5 bases left in between. The germline gives CDR1 MNHEY, CDR2 SVGAGI. CDR3: CASSYTGNQPQHF. The CDR3 bases are TGTGCCAGCAGTTATACGGGCAATCAGCCCCAGCATTTT.

V is TRBV5-4 and J is TRBJ2-5; D uncertain. The germline V gene encodes CDR1 SGHNT and CDR2 YYREEE (reference sequence). V lost 2 bases and J 5 bases, leaving 13 bases between the germline ends. The CDR3 extends over 14 amino acids. CDR3 protein: CASSFRLPGETQYF. CDR3 in DNA: TGTGCCAGCAGCTTTCGCCTACCTGGGGAGACCCAGTACTTC.

The V call is TRBV30, the J call TRBJ1-1, with D uncertain. The CDR3 is 13 residues long. V lost 0 bases, J lost 11 bases, and 16 bases lay in between. The germline V gene has CDR1 GTSNPN and CDR2 SVGIG (reference sequence). CDR3 protein: CAWSVEDSGTAFF. DNA of the CDR3: TGTGCCTGGAGTGTAGAAGACTCGGGAACGGCTTTCTTT.

This chain links TRBV9 with TRBJ1-6; D may be TRBD1 (5 bases). Germline assignment: CDR1 SGDLS and CDR2 YYNGEE. V lost 2 bases and J 7 bases, leaving 10 bases between the germline ends. The CDR3 has 14 residues. The CDR3 sequence: CASSVRGANSPLHF. CDR3 in DNA: TGTGCCAGCAGCGTTAGGGGCGCGAATTCACCCCTCCACTTT.

The chain uses TRBV15 and TRBJ2-5, with a weak D call TRBD2 (7 bases). Trimming took off 1 base at V and 3 bases at J, with 12 bases between the two ends. Looked up from germline, CDR1 is LNHNV and CDR2 is YYDKDF (reference sequence). There are 15 residues in the CDR3. CDR3 residues: CATSRGWGGEETQYF. CDR3 nucleotides: TGTGCCACCAGCAGAGGATGGGGGGGCGAAGAGACCCAGTACTTC.

V and J are TRBV5-6 and TRBJ2-7; D is uncertain. The CDR3 loop spans 12 amino acids. Germline-derived CDR1 and CDR2 are SGHDT and YYEEEE. The V end lost 7 bases, the J end lost 4 bases, and 12 bases lay between the germline ends. CDR3 nucleotides: TGTGCCAGCCATCGGACGGAGTACGAGCAGTACTTC. Protein product: CASHRTEYEQYF.

In regard to this clone: One end of the junction does not line up with germline, which may come from a read error. The chain joins TRBV5-1 to TRBJ1-6, with D possibly being TRBD1 (6 bases). Germline V gene lookup returns CDR1 SGHRS and CDR2 YFSETQ. The CDR3 has 15 residues. The CDR3 sequence is CASRNLRQEGSPLRF. The DNA of the CDR3 is TGCGCCAGCAGGAATCTCAGACAGGAAGGTTCACCCCTCCGCTTT.

This chain uses TRBV5-6 with TRBJ2-1, with a weak D call TRBD1 (6 bases). With 4 bases removed from V and 8 bases from J, the gap between germline ends came to 19 bases. From germline, CDR1 is SGHDT and CDR2 YYEEEE. The length of the CDR3 is 15 residues. The CDR3 loop is CASSPEGGARDEQFF. As DNA, the CDR3 is TGTGCCAGCAGCCCCGAAGGGGGAGCTAGAGATGAGCAGTTCTTC.

The V call is TRBV25-1, the J call TRBJ2-1; D not resolved. The germline gives CDR1 MGHDK, CDR2 SYGVNS. Trimming removed 6 bases from V and 9 bases from J, with 9 bases in between. The CDR3 runs to 11 residues. In DNA form, the CDR3 reads TGTGCCAGCAGCGCGCTGCTTGAGCAGTTCTTC. It translates to CASSALLEQFF.

The chain combines TRBV7-2 with TRBJ1-6, with TRBD1 as a possible D gene (5 bases). The ends were cut back, 1 base at V and 9 bases at J, with 10 bases in the middle. Germline CDR1 SGHTA, CDR2 FQGNSA. The CDR3 covers 14 residues. CDR3 nucleotide sequence: TGTGCCAGCAGCTTAGGTGGAGGGACTTCACCCCTCCACTTT. Its translation is CASSLGGGTSPLHF.

The rearrangement joins TRBV29-1 to TRBJ2-3; D unclear. The CDR3 has 9 amino acids. V was cut by 3 bases and J by 7 bases, with 2 bases left in between. Germline loops: CDR1 SQVTM, CDR2 ANQGSEA. The chain's CDR3 is CSVDHTQYF. CDR3 bases: TGCAGCGTTGACCATACGCAGTATTTT.

This rearrangement joins TRBV15 to TRBJ2-3, with TRBD1 matching over 7 bases. J was trimmed by 3 bases and V by 2 bases; bases with no gene match: 5. Germline CDR1 reads LNHNV; CDR2 reads YYDKDF (reference sequence). This CDR3 contains 15 residues. The CDR3: CATSRPRQGTDTQYF. CDR3 coding DNA: TGTGCCACCAGCAGACCAAGACAGGGAACAGATACGCAGTATTTT.

The chain couples TRBV6-1 to TRBJ2-1, with TRBD2 matching 12 bases. Germline CDR1 reads MNHNS; CDR2 reads SASEGT. The junction had 1 base not matched to a gene; V was cut back by 4 bases and J by 0 bases. The CDR3 has 16 amino acids. The chain's CDR3 is CASSGLAGASYNEQFF. For the CDR3, the DNA is TGTGCCAGCAGTGGACTAGCGGGGGCCTCCTACAATGAGCAGTTCTTC.

The rearrangement joins TRBV30 to TRBJ1-5; 8 nucleotides agree with TRBD1. The length of the CDR3 is 15 residues. With V trimmed by 4 bases and J by 2 bases, 7 bases remained unmatched. Germline-derived CDR1 and CDR2 are GTSNPN and SVGIG (reference sequence). In nucleotides, the CDR3 is TGTGCCTGGACCACTGGGGGACAGGGCAATCAGCCCCAGCATTTT. Translating it yields CAWTTGGQGNQPQHF.

V and J are TRBV5-1 and TRBJ2-7, with D uncertain. Between the trimmed V and J ends, which lost 0 bases and 2 bases, there was a span of 6 bases. The CDR3 is 13 residues long. Germline loops: CDR1 SGHRS, CDR2 YFSETQ. The CDR3 protein is CASSLARAYEQYF. As DNA, the CDR3 is TGCGCCAGCAGCTTGGCCAGAGCCTACGAGCAGTACTTC.

The chain joins TRBV29-1 to TRBJ2-1, with TRBD2 matching 8 bases. The CDR3 covers 14 residues. J was trimmed by 0 bases and V by 7 bases; bases with no gene match: 5. Germline values: CDR1 SQVTM, CDR2 ANQGSEA. The CDR3 is CSGRGGGSYNEQFF. In nucleotides, the CDR3 is TGCAGCGGCCGGGGGGGTGGCTCCTACAATGAGCAGTTCTTC.

The chain combines TRBV6-5 with TRBJ1-3; D perhaps matches TRBD1 (5 bases). The CDR3 covers 14 residues. The germline gives CDR1 MNHEY, CDR2 SVGAGI. V dropped 5 bases and J dropped 2 bases, with 10 bases sitting between them. The CDR3, as DNA: TGTGCCAGCAGTGGACAAGCACCTGGAAACACCATATATTTT. Residues: CASSGQAPGNTIYF.

This clone was seen more than once but under ten times. The rearrangement uses TRBV30 and TRBJ1-1; D may be TRBD1 (5 bases). The CDR3 extends over 14 amino acids. Trimming shortened V by 2 bases and J by 0 bases, and 10 bases separated the two germline ends. Germline CDR1 GTSNPN, CDR2 SVGIG (reference sequence). CDR3 DNA: TGTGCCTGGAGTAAAGGGGCTGTGAACACTGAAGCTTTCTTT. It is translated as CAWSKGAVNTEAFF.

This clone was recorded a few times. The chain joins TRBV29-1 to TRBJ2-6; D not resolved. Between the trimmed V and J ends, which lost 8 bases and 13 bases, there was a span of 12 bases. Germline CDR1 SQVTM, CDR2 ANQGSEA. This CDR3 contains 10 residues. In DNA, the CDR3 is TGCAGCCCGAGAGGCCGAGTCCTGACTTTC. Protein: CSPRGRVLTF.